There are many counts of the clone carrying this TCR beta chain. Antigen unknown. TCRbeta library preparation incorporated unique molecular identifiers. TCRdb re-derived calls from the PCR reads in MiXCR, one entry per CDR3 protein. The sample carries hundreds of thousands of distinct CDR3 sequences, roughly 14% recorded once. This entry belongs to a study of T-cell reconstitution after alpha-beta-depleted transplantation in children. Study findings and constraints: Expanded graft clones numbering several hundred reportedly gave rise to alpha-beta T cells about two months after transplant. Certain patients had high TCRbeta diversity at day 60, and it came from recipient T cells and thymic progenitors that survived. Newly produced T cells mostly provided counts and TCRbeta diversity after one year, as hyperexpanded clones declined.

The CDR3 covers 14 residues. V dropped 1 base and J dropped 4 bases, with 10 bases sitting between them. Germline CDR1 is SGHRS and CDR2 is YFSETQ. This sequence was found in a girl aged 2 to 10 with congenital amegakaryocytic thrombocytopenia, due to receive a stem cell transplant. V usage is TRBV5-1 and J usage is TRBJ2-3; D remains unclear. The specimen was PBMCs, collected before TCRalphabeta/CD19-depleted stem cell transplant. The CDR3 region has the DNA TGCGCCAGCAGCTTGAGGTCGGATTCAGATACGCAGTATTTT. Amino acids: CASSLRSDSDTQYF. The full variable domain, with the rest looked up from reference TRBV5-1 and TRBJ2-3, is KAGVTQTPRYLIKTRGQQVTLSCSPISGHRSVSWYQQTPGQGLQFLFEYFSETQRNKGNFPGRFSGRQFSNSRSEMNVSTLELGDSALYLCASSLRSDSDTQYFGPGTRLTVL.